These T cell receptor beta chains were read from a single sample in a study of glioma-infiltrating T cells after dendritic cell vaccination. Produced via immunoSEQ multiplex PCR; TCRdb's table is partial and in-frame only. The sample lists tens of thousands of clones, approximately 80% occurring once. The sample consisted of blood, taken before dendritic cell vaccination. The receptors here all came from a human donor with glioblastoma. The CDR3 runs from the conserved cysteine through the conserved F or W. D genes are given only for firm matches. Rows may omit the clone size; those that give it use once, few, many or a size class.

CDR3: CASSLGLGQGGNEQFF
DNA: TGTGCCAGCAGCTTGGGACTGGGACAGGGGGGCAATGAGCAGTTCTTC
D: TRBD1
size: -
length: 16
J: TRBJ2-1
V: TRBV5-4

CDR3: CASSFGGVEKLFF
DNA: TGTGCCAGTAGTTTCGGGGGAGTGGAAAAACTGTTTTTT
D: -
size: -
length: 13
J: TRBJ1-4
V: TRBV19

CDR3: CASSYSGEAFF
DNA: TGTGCCAGCAGTTACAGCGGTGAAGCTTTCTTT
D: -
size: -
length: 11
J: TRBJ1-1
V: TRBV6-5

CDR3: CASSIDQARRGYTF
DNA: TGTGCCAGTAGTATTGATCAGGCCCGACGGGGCTACACCTTC
D: -
size: -
length: 14
J: TRBJ1-2
V: TRBV19

CDR3: CASSSQARDGYTF
DNA: TGTGCCAGTAGTAGTCAGGCGAGGGATGGCTACACCTTC
D: -
size: few
length: 13
J: TRBJ1-2
V: TRBV19

CDR3: CASSSLDLQETQYF
DNA: TGCGCCAGCAGCTCCCTGGACTTACAAGAGACCCAGTACTTC
D: -
size: -
length: 14
J: TRBJ2-5
V: TRBV5-1

CDR3: CASSHRSGGAKDTQYF
DNA: TGTGCCAGCAGCCATCGGAGCGGGGGGGCGAAAGATACGCAGTATTTT
D: TRBD2
size: -
length: 16
J: TRBJ2-3
V: TRBV14

CDR3: CAIRITGTSVREQYF
DNA: TGTGCCATCAGGATAACCGGGACTAGCGTTCGCGAGCAGTACTTC
D: TRBD2
size: -
length: 15
J: TRBJ2-7
V: TRBV10-3

CDR3: CASSGPPQTANTGELFF
DNA: TGTGCCAGCAGCGGTCCGCCACAGACCGCGAACACCGGGGAGCTGTTTTTT
D: -
size: -
length: 17
J: TRBJ2-2
V: TRBV9

CDR3: CASSEDVAGAYEQYF
DNA: TGTGCCAGCAGTGAAGATGTAGCGGGGGCCTACGAGCAGTACTTC
D: TRBD2
size: few
length: 15
J: TRBJ2-7
V: TRBV6-1

CDR3: CASSLVSQVYGYTF
DNA: TGTGCCAGCAGCTTGGTTTCACAGGTCTATGGCTACACCTTC
D: -
size: few
length: 14
J: TRBJ1-2
V: TRBV5-6

CDR3: CASSLRAQGNYGYTF
DNA: TGTGCCAGCAGTTTACGGGCCCAGGGGAACTATGGCTACACCTTC
D: -
size: -
length: 15
J: TRBJ1-2
V: TRBV27

CDR3: CASSIKGQGWETQYF
DNA: TGTGCCAGTAGTATAAAAGGACAGGGCTGGGAGACCCAGTACTTC
D: TRBD1
size: -
length: 15
J: TRBJ2-5
V: TRBV19

CDR3: CASSLSLEQFF
DNA: TGTGCCAGCAGCTTATCCCTTGAGCAGTTCTTC
D: -
size: -
length: 11
J: TRBJ2-1
V: TRBV7-2

CDR3: CSVEPDPGNEQFF
DNA: TGCAGCGTTGAGCCTGACCCAGGAAATGAGCAGTTCTTC
D: -
size: -
length: 13
J: TRBJ2-1
V: TRBV29-1

CDR3: CSVSGVQGFDQPQHF
DNA: TGCAGCGTTTCAGGCGTACAGGGGTTCGATCAGCCCCAGCATTTT
D: TRBD1
size: -
length: 15
J: TRBJ1-5
V: TRBV29-1

CDR3: CASSPPRGSGSEDTQYF
DNA: TGTGCCAGCTCACCCCCACGGGGTAGCGGGAGCGAAGATACGCAGTATTTT
D: TRBD2
size: -
length: 17
J: TRBJ2-3
V: TRBV18

CDR3: CASSRTGGNQPQHF
DNA: TGTGCCAGCAGCCGGACGGGGGGCAATCAGCCCCAGCATTTT
D: -
size: -
length: 14
J: TRBJ1-5
V: TRBV5-6

CDR3: CASSPTVGQGIGKLFF
DNA: TGTGCCAGCAGCCCAACCGTGGGACAGGGAATCGGAAAACTGTTTTTT
D: TRBD1
size: once
length: 16
J: TRBJ1-4
V: TRBV9

CDR3: CASSDKGPSYEQYF
DNA: TGCGCCAGCTCGGACAAGGGGCCGAGCTACGAGCAGTACTTC
D: -
size: -
length: 14
J: TRBJ2-7
V: TRBV5-1

CDR3: CASSGGANTGELFF
DNA: TGTGCCAGCAGCGGGGGCGCGAACACCGGGGAGCTGTTTTTT
D: -
size: once
length: 14
J: TRBJ2-2
V: TRBV7-6

CDR3: CASSLDSRDTGELFF
DNA: TGTGCCAGCAGCTTAGATTCGCGGGACACCGGGGAGCTGTTTTTT
D: -
size: -
length: 15
J: TRBJ2-2
V: TRBV7-9

CDR3: CACKQGSEAFF
DNA: TGTGCCTGCAAACAGGGCTCTGAAGCTTTCTTT
D: -
size: -
length: 11
J: TRBJ1-1
V: TRBV6-5

CDR3: CASSVVNYGYTF
DNA: TGTGCCAGCAGCGTCGTTAACTATGGCTACACCTTC
D: -
size: -
length: 12
J: TRBJ1-2
V: TRBV5-6

CDR3: CASSLSVNTEAFF
DNA: TGTGCCAGCAGCTTGAGCGTGAACACTGAAGCTTTCTTT
D: -
size: -
length: 13
J: TRBJ1-1
V: TRBV5-6

CDR3: CASSRLRGGEQYF
DNA: TGCGCCAGCAGCCGCCTTAGGGGCGGCGAGCAGTACTTC
D: -
size: -
length: 13
J: TRBJ2-7
V: TRBV5-1

CDR3: CASSQGTSVGNEQFF
DNA: TGCGCCAGCAGCCAAGGGACTAGCGTTGGCAATGAGCAGTTCTTC
D: TRBD2
size: -
length: 15
J: TRBJ2-1
V: TRBV4-1